One sample yielded the 26 T cell receptor beta chains listed below, sequenced in a study of blood T cell repertoires in COVID-19. Produced via immunoSEQ multiplex PCR; TCRdb's table is partial and in-frame only. The sample has roughly 49,000 clones; 84% are singletons. Material: peripheral blood. Source of these receptors: a man aged 50 or older with acute or convalescent COVID-19.

This sequence joins TRBV14 and TRBJ2-2, with D possibly matching TRBD2 (5 bases). The CDR3 is made up of 13 amino acids. The germline V gene encodes CDR1 SGHDN and CDR2 FVKESK. With 5 bases removed from V and 7 bases from J, the gap between germline ends came to 11 bases. DNA for the CDR3: TGTGCCAGCAGCGACTATCCCGGCGGGGAGCTGTTTTTT. Residues: CASSDYPGGELFF.

The gene calls are TRBV12-5 and TRBJ2-1; D might be TRBD1 (5 bases). The CDR3 runs 16 residues. The germline V and J ends were trimmed by 6 bases and 7 bases, with 22 bases remaining between them. Germline-derived CDR1 and CDR2 are LGHNT and FRNRAP. The CDR3 coding sequence is TGTGCTAGTGGGAGCCAGACAGCCGTTACGTGGAATGAGCAGTTCTTC. This sequence encodes CASGSQTAVTWNEQFF.

The genes are TRBV7-2 and TRBJ1-5, with TRBD1 matching over 10 bases. After removal of 5 bases from V and 5 bases from J, the junction contained 6 bases not matched to a gene. Looked up from germline, CDR1 is SGHTA and CDR2 is FQGNSA. There are 15 residues in the CDR3. In DNA, the CDR3 is TGTGCCAGCAGCACCACCGGGACAGGGGATCAGCCCCAGCATTTT. Its translation: CASSTTGTGDQPQHF.

This chain joins TRBV7-9 and TRBJ1-6, with 8 bases that match TRBD1. Germline CDR1 SEHNR, CDR2 FQNEAQ (reference sequence). The CDR3 contains 16 residues. With V trimmed by 1 base and J by 9 bases, 8 bases remained unmatched. CDR3 region: CASSLGGQGAASPLHF. The CDR3 region has the DNA TGTGCCAGCAGCTTAGGGGGCCAGGGGGCCGCTTCACCCCTCCACTTT. Combining the CDR3 with reference TRBV7-9 and TRBJ1-6 gives the whole variable domain DTGVSQNPRHKITKRGQNVTFRCDPISEHNRLYWYRQTLGQGPEFLTYFQNEAQLEKSRLLSDRFSAERPKGSFSTLEIQRTEQGDSAMYLCASSLGGQGAASPLHFGNGTRLTVT.

This clone has a single count. This chain connects TRBV30 to TRBJ2-3; 10 bases are a match to TRBD2. V was pared by 3 bases and J by 4 bases, with 13 bases of the junction left unmatched. CDR1 is GTSNPN, CDR2 SVGIG, per germline (reference sequence). The CDR3 is 17 residues long. For the CDR3, the DNA is TGTGCCTGGAGCCCCTTTGCAGCTAGCGGGAGTGCAGATACGCAGTATTTT. As protein: CAWSPFAASGSADTQYF.

This chain uses TRBV27 with TRBJ1-3; 7 positions match TRBD1. The V gene's germline CDR1 is MNHEY and CDR2 SMNVEV (reference sequence). Trimming took 5 bases from V and 5 from J; bases not matched to a gene: 12. The CDR3 is made up of 16 amino acids. CDR3 DNA sequence: TGTGCCAGCAGTCCCTCGCGTTCGGACAGGAGAAACACCATATATTTT. Protein sequence: CASSPSRSDRRNTIYF.

The chain employs TRBV3-1 (or the pseudogene TRBV3-2) and TRBJ2-7; weak D call: TRBD1 (6 bases). The CDR3 length is 15 residues. CDR1 and CDR2 (germline): LGHDT, YNNKEL (reference sequence). Deletions cut 1 base from V and 3 bases from J, with 13 bases between. The CDR3 region has the DNA TGTGCCAGCAGCCAAGGAGGGGACATAAGCTACGAGCAGTACTTC. Its protein product is CASSQGGDISYEQYF.

The chain has TRBV6-1 and TRBJ2-7; TRBD1 aligns across 8 bases. Germline lookup yields CDR1 MNHNS and CDR2 SASEGT. The junction had 6 bases not matched to a gene; V was cut back by 2 bases and J by 3 bases. This CDR3 contains 15 residues. For the CDR3, the DNA is TGTGCCAGCAGTGAACAGGGACAGGAGGTCTACGAGCAGTACTTC. Amino acids: CASSEQGQEVYEQYF.

This rearrangement joins TRBV13 to TRBJ1-6, with D maybe TRBD1 (5 bases). CDR1 and CDR2 (germline): PRHDT, FYEKMQ (reference sequence). The V and J ends lost 1 base and 5 bases respectively, with 15 bases between them. This CDR3 is 17 amino acids long. CDR3 sequence (DNA): TGTGCCAGCAGCTTAGTGACAGACGGGTCGAATAATTCACCCCTCCACTTT. It translates to CASSLVTDGSNNSPLHF. Full variable domain (rest looked up from reference TRBV13 and TRBJ1-6): AAGVIQSPRHLIKEKRETATLKCYPIPRHDTVYWYQQGPGQDPQFLISFYEKMQSDKGSIPDRFSAQQFSDYHSELNMSSLELGDSALYFCASSLVTDGSNNSPLHFGNGTRLTVT.

The V gene is TRBV6-6, the J gene TRBJ2-1; 7 bases agree with TRBD1. CDR1 and CDR2 from the germline V gene are MNHNY and SVGAGI (reference sequence). V trimming: 5 bases; J trimming: 5 bases; junction bases outside the gene matches: 9. The CDR3 is 15 amino acids. Here the CDR3 reads CASSITGDPNNEQFF. CDR3 nucleotide sequence: TGTGCCAGCAGTATAACAGGGGACCCGAACAATGAGCAGTTCTTC.

This clone appeared once. This sequence joins TRBV7-2 and TRBJ1-2; TRBD1 matches at 7 bases. Germline CDR1 and CDR2: SGHTA and FQGNSA. This CDR3 comprises 13 residues. With 4 bases clipped from V and 7 bases from J, the junction kept 6 bases outside the gene matches. CDR3 protein: CASSSGTVLGYTF. The CDR3 DNA reads TGTGCCAGCAGCTCCGGGACAGTACTTGGCTACACCTTC. The variable domain in full, with the rest retrieved from reference TRBV7-2 and TRBJ1-2, is GAGVSQSPSNKVTEKGKDVELRCDPISGHTALYWYRQSLGQGLEFLIYFQGNSAPDKSGLPSDRFSAERTGGSVSTLTIQRTQQEDSAVYLCASSSGTVLGYTFGSGTRLTVV.

This clone has only one observation. V usage is TRBV6-6 and J usage is TRBJ1-2, with 7 positions matching TRBD1. The J segment lost 8 bases and the V segment lost 6 bases, leaving 3 bases of the junction unmatched. The length of the CDR3 is 11 residues. Germline loops: CDR1 MNHNY, CDR2 SVGAGI (reference sequence). Written as DNA, the CDR3 is TGTGCCAGCAGCACACAGGGGGGCTACACCTTC. It specifies CASSTQGGYTF.

This clone was detected only once. The V and J genes are TRBV10-1 and TRBJ2-3, with 10 bases lining up with TRBD1. Germline V gene data show CDR1 as WNHNN and CDR2 as SYGVQD (reference sequence). The CDR3 contains 15 residues. The V segment lost 2 bases and the J segment 3 bases; nucleotides outside the gene matches: 2. The CDR3 here is CASSEDRGPTDTQYF. The CDR3 nucleotides read TGCGCCAGCAGTGAGGACAGGGGGCCGACAGATACGCAGTATTTT.

This chain joins TRBV29-1 and TRBJ1-3; D not certain. Trimming shortened V by 7 bases and J by 0 bases, and 16 bases separated the two germline ends. The CDR3 is 15 amino acids. Germline CDR1 is SQVTM and CDR2 is ANQGSEA. CDR3 sequence: CSAILGRSSGNTIYF. CDR3 coding DNA: TGCAGCGCTATACTTGGAAGGAGCTCTGGAAACACCATATATTTT.

This clone was detected only once. This chain joins TRBV28 and TRBJ2-2, with D unclear. CDR1 is MDHEN, CDR2 SYDVKM, per germline. CDR3 length: 17 residues. Between the trimmed V and J ends, which lost 6 bases and 2 bases, there was a span of 19 bases. The CDR3 loop is CASRWRRIGSNTGELFF. The CDR3 coding sequence is TGTGCCAGCAGATGGAGACGGATCGGATCCAACACCGGGGAGCTGTTTTTT. Full variable domain (outside the CDR3, taken from reference TRBV28 and TRBJ2-2): DVKVTQSSRYLVKRTGEKVFLECVQDMDHENMFWYRQDPGLGLRLIYFSYDVKMKEKGDIPEGYSVSREKKERFSLILESASTNQTSMYLCASRWRRIGSNTGELFFGEGSRLTVL.

V is TRBV6-6 and J is TRBJ1-2; 7 positions agree with TRBD1. This CDR3 is built from 15 residues. Per germline, CDR1 MNHNY and CDR2 SVGAGI (reference sequence). J lost 6 bases, V lost 5 bases, and 12 bases had no gene match. CDR3 residues: CASSQKSTGDHGYTF. The CDR3 DNA sequence: TGTGCCAGCAGTCAAAAAAGTACAGGGGACCATGGCTACACCTTC.

V and J are TRBV5-4 and TRBJ2-7; 7 nucleotides line up with TRBD2. The CDR3 totals 15 residues. Trimming at V came to 3 bases and at J to 0 bases, leaving 6 bases not matched to a gene. Germline V gene lookup returns CDR1 SGHNT and CDR2 YYREEE (reference sequence). For the CDR3, the DNA is TGTGCCAGCAGCTGGGGGGGATCAAGCTCCTACGAGCAGTACTTC. As protein: CASSWGGSSSYEQYF.

This rearrangement joins TRBV27 to TRBJ2-3; 8 bases are shared with TRBD1. Germline V gives CDR1 MNHEY, CDR2 SMNVEV (reference sequence). V lost 4 bases to trimming and J lost 1 base; unmatched junction nucleotides: 4. The CDR3 loop spans 15 amino acids. CDR3 loop: CASSSDRGRTDTQYF. Written as DNA, the CDR3 is TGTGCCAGCAGTTCCGACAGGGGCCGCACAGATACGCAGTATTTT.

This clone was counted between two and nine times. The chain combines TRBV25-1 with TRBJ1-4, with D tentatively TRBD1 (5 bases). The CDR3 consists of 13 residues. Germline CDR1 is MGHDK and CDR2 is SYGVNS. Trimming took off 5 bases at V and 8 bases at J, with 12 bases between the two ends. CDR3 protein: CASSLRVAEKLFF. For the CDR3, the DNA is TGTGCCAGCAGTCTCAGGGTCGCAGAAAAACTGTTTTTT.

The rearrangement links TRBV4-1 to TRBJ1-6; 9 positions match TRBD1. CDR3 length equals 15 residues. V shed 4 bases and J 7 bases; nucleotides not matched to a gene: 5. Germline values: CDR1 MGHRA, CDR2 YSYEKL. The CDR3 sequence: CASSPLGTGNSPLHF. The CDR3 nucleotides read TGCGCCAGCAGCCCTTTAGGGACAGGGAATTCACCCCTCCACTTT.

In its sample, this clone was seen a few times. The chain is built from TRBV4-3 and TRBJ2-1; the D is unclear. From germline, CDR1 is LGHNA and CDR2 YSLEER. The CDR3 loop spans 14 amino acids. V shed 2 bases and J shed 2 bases, with 7 bases lying between them. The CDR3 nucleotides are TGCGCCAGCAGCCAATTCCTAGCCTACAATGAGCAGTTCTTC. Amino acids: CASSQFLAYNEQFF.

This clone was found once. In DNA, the CDR3 is TGTGCTAGTGGACCCCAGGGGAGCAACAATGAGCAGTTCTTC. This encodes CASGPQGSNNEQFF. V gene TRBV12-5 combines with J gene TRBJ2-1; tentatively, D is TRBD1 (6 bases). In germline, CDR1 is LGHNT, CDR2 FRNRAP. Trimming cost V 6 bases and J 5 bases, with 14 bases left between them. CDR3 length: 14 residues.

This chain joins TRBV29-1 and TRBJ1-2; D gene uncertain. Trimming took 7 bases from V and 3 from J, leaving 9 bases between them. Looked up from germline, CDR1 is SQVTM and CDR2 is ANQGSEA. This CDR3 spans 11 amino acids. CDR3 sequence (DNA): TGCAGCGCAACGGACTACTATGGCTACACCTTC. This encodes CSATDYYGYTF.

This clone was seen once. The rearrangement joins TRBV3-1 (or the pseudogene TRBV3-2) to TRBJ1-6; 8 bases align to TRBD1. The J segment lost 7 bases and the V segment lost 3 bases, leaving 5 bases of the junction unmatched. Germline V lookup: CDR1 LGHDT, CDR2 YNNKEL (reference sequence). CDR3 length equals 15 residues. The CDR3 DNA reads as TGTGCCAGCAGCCAGGAAACAGGGGGGAATTCACCCCTCCACTTT. This gives the protein CASSQETGGNSPLHF.

The chain is built from TRBV4-3 and TRBJ1-2, with D possibly matching TRBD1 (5 bases). Trimming took 3 bases from V and 4 from J, leaving 9 bases between them. This CDR3 contains 13 residues. Germline-derived CDR1 and CDR2 are LGHNA and YSLEER. The CDR3 sequence: CASSQGQSYGYTF. In DNA form, the CDR3 reads TGCGCCAGCAGCCAGGGGCAGTCCTATGGCTACACCTTC.

The chain carries TRBV6-2 or TRBV6-3 and TRBJ2-7; 7 nucleotides line up with TRBD1. The V and J ends lost 2 bases and 3 bases, in that order; junction bases with no gene match: 4. The CDR3 length is 14 residues. Germline V CDR1 and CDR2: MNHEY, SVGEGT. This CDR3 is CASSYGDSHYEQYF. CDR3 coding DNA: TGTGCCAGCAGTTACGGGGACAGTCACTACGAGCAGTACTTC.